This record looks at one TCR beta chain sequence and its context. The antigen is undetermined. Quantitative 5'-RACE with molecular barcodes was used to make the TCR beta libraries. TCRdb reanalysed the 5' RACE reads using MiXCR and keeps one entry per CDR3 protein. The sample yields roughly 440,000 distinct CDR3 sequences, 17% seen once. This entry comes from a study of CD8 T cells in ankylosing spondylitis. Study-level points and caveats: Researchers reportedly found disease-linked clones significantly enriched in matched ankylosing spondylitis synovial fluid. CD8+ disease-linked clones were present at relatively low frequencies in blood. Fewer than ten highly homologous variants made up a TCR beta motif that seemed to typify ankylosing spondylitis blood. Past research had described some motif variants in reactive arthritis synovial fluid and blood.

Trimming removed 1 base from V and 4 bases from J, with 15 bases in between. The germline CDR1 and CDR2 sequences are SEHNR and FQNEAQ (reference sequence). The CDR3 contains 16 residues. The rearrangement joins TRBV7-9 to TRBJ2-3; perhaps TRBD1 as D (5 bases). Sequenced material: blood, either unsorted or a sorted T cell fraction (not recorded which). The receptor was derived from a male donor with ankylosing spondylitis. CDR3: CASSLEKSQGPDTQYF. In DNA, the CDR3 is TGTGCCAGCAGCTTAGAAAAGAGTCAGGGCCCAGATACGCAGTATTTT.